This T cell receptor beta chain stems from a study of identical twins. Broader study findings: For cord blood, abundant beta clonotypes had fewer insertions, unlike memory repertoires, which showed none. Some out-of-frame alpha sequences were shared by twins, and these showed excess low generation probability. Zero-insertion analyses could be partly confounded by invariant MAIT and iNKT cells.

This clonotype has ten or more counts. The antigen is unknown. Template switching created a universal primer site, and the cDNA included unique molecular identifiers. TCRdb independently ran MiXCR on the 5' RACE reads; one entry per CDR3 protein. The sample records approximately 220,000 distinct CDR3 sequences, more than 6.5% being singletons. This sample was also put to use in a study of yellow fever vaccine responses in identical twins.

Sequenced: memory (CD45RO+) T cells sorted from blood. The receptor comes from a woman aged 18-35 years in good health.

The CDR3 coding sequence is TGTGCCAGCAGTTACGGACGGACAGGGCAAGAGACCCAGTACTTC. It encodes CASSYGRTGQETQYF. The chain carries TRBV12-3 or TRBV12-4 and TRBJ2-5; 8 bases line up with TRBD1. The CDR3 length is 15 residues. The junction had 6 bases not matched to a gene; V was cut back by 4 bases and J by 2 bases.